Sequencing of this T cell receptor (beta chain) was carried out in a study of OX40 agonist ivuxolimab in advanced cancers. The study in broad terms: The costimulatory receptor OX40 (CD134) was targeted by ivuxolimab, a fully human IgG2 agonistic monoclonal antibody. Intravenous ivuxolimab was administered to patients every 2 weeks at six dose levels: 0.01, 0.1, 0.3, 1.5, 3 and 10 mg/kg. Among the approximately 54 dose-escalation patients, about 20 had hepatocellular carcinoma, approximately 15 melanoma, 9 renal cell carcinoma and 9 head and neck cancer. In the dose-escalation cohort, approximately 82% of patients were male, and the mean age was approximately 55 years, with a range of about 23 to 80. Prior anti-PD-1, anti-PD-L1 or anti-CTLA-4 therapy was permitted, and checkpoint inhibitors had been received by less than 45% of dose-escalation patients. Partial responses occurred in three dose-escalation patients: two with cutaneous melanoma and one with hepatocellular carcinoma. Peripheral TCRbeta sequencing was intended to test whether TCR sequence diversity was altered and clonal T-cell expansion was caused by ivuxolimab. The paper reports the monotherapy dose-escalation portion (N of about 54 patients) of the phase I ivuxolimab trial.

For sequencing of the TCRbeta CDR3 region, genomic DNA was extracted from the sorted cells. The immunoSEQ Assay was used to sequence the TCRbeta CDR3 regions. TCRdb obtained this table from immuneACCESS and retained in-frame rearrangements with V and J assigned. These tables miss some clones; where compared with another copy, unresolved V genes account for less than half of the shortfall, and the remainder is unexplained. Present in this sample are approximately 33,000 clones, less than 90% of which were seen just once. The ten largest clonotypes hold about two fifths of the sample. Of note for this clone: Its antigen is not yet known. No much larger clone exists at a distance of one base, and base qualities are not known.

From a lookup of the germline V gene, CDR1 and CDR2 are MGHRA and YSYEKL. V was cut back by 5 bases and J by 5 bases, leaving a gap of 19 bases between them. Inclusive of the bounding cysteine and phenylalanine, the CDR3 is 15 residues long. Only the CDR3 DNA stays, 45 bases, in frame from base 1. Broader findings and caveats from the paper: In the 0.1-3.0 mg/kg groups, partial responders were among the patients with the lowest normalized peripheral clonal expansion, particularly in CD8+ T cells. Clonal expansion of both CD4+ and CD8+ blood T cells was observed from baseline to week 6 at doses 0.1 to 3.0 mg/kg. After ivuxolimab, CD8+ T cells had more expanded clones than CD4+ T cells on average. Low levels of normalized T-cell clonal expansion were also seen in some patients who did not respond. Antigen specificity was not determined for the clonally expanded peripheral T cells.

Patients with autoimmune disease history or receiving systemic immunosuppression were excluded from the trial. Peripheral blood for TCR sequencing was drawn from every dose cohort at baseline, at cycle 4 day 1 and at cycle 7 day 1. Samples were obtained from an open-label, multicenter, first-in-human phase I dose-escalation trial of ivuxolimab. The trial enrolled adults with locally advanced or metastatic head and neck squamous cell, hepatocellular, melanoma or renal cell carcinoma. Before TCR sequencing, CD4+ T cells and CD8+ T cells were sorted from peripheral blood as separate populations. The clonotype comes from an adult with an advanced solid tumor such as melanoma, head and neck, liver or kidney cancer. The chain is made from TRBV4-1 and TRBJ2-7; the D segment might be TRBD1 or TRBD2, since each matches 5 bases. Sequences were derived from CD4+ or CD8+ T cells sorted from blood, sampled in a trial of the OX40 agonist ivuxolimab. For the CDR3, the sequence is CASSYHLVGADEQYF. The DNA reads as follows: TGCGCCAGCAGCTACCACCTGGTCGGGGCCGACGAGCAGTACTTC.